This entry lists 23 T cell receptor beta chains sequenced from one sample in a study of blood T cell repertoires in COVID-19. The method was immunoSEQ multiplex PCR; TCRdb's version includes in-frame clones alone and lacks a portion of them. There are hundreds of thousands of clones in the sample; 84% occur only once, and 15% to 20% lies in the top ten. The sample comprised peripheral blood. Every receptor here comes from a woman aged 80 or over with active or convalescent COVID-19.

The chain employs TRBV18 and TRBJ1-4; 9 nucleotides match TRBD1. The V segment lost 3 bases and the J segment 4 bases; nucleotides outside the gene matches: 0. This CDR3 region has 14 residues. From germline, CDR1 is KGHSH and CDR2 LQKENI. CDR3 loop: CASSPGQGNEKLFF. CDR3 DNA: TGTGCCAGCTCACCGGGACAGGGTAATGAAAAACTGTTTTTT.

This clone has a handful of counts. V and J are TRBV6-2 or TRBV6-3 and TRBJ1-5; TRBD1 aligns across 10 bases. Germline V gene data show CDR1 as MNHEY and CDR2 as SVGEGT. There are 15 residues in the CDR3. With V trimmed by 0 bases and J by 7 bases, 3 bases remained unmatched. The CDR3 nucleotides are TGTGCCAGCAGTTACTCCGACAGGGGGCGGCAGCCCCAGCATTTT. Protein sequence: CASSYSDRGRQPQHF.

The V gene is TRBV30, the J gene TRBJ2-7; perhaps TRBD1 as D (5 bases). The V and J ends lost 5 bases and 7 bases respectively, with 15 bases between them. Germline-derived CDR1 and CDR2 are GTSNPN and SVGIG (reference sequence). This CDR3 spans 12 amino acids. The CDR3 loop is CAWARTSGEQYF. The CDR3, as DNA: TGTGCCTGGGCACGCACCTCAGGGGAGCAGTACTTC. The complete variable domain, with remaining parts taken from reference TRBV30 and TRBJ2-7, reads SQTIHQWPATLVQPVGSPLSLECTVEGTSNPNLYWYRQAAGRGLQLLFYSVGIGQISSEVPQNLSASRPQDRQFILSSKKLLLSDSGFYLCAWARTSGEQYFGPGTRLTVT.

Comment on this clone: Different DNA sequences within this sample yield the same CDR3. The CDR3 is CASSRDRGNNEQFF. CDR3 bases: TGCGCCAGCAGTCGGGACAGGGGAAACAATGAGCAGTTCTTC. The rearrangement uses TRBV5-1 and TRBJ2-1, with 10 bases identical to TRBD1. The CDR3 length is 14 residues. The V and J ends lost 5 bases and 5 bases, in that order; junction bases with no gene match: 4. Germline V lookup: CDR1 SGHRS, CDR2 YFSETQ.

The chain combines TRBV2 with TRBJ2-5; TRBD1 agrees at 10 bases. The CDR3 contains 15 residues. The junction had 4 bases not matched to a gene; V was cut back by 3 bases and J by 3 bases. The germline V gene encodes CDR1 SNHLY and CDR2 FYNNEI. CDR3 sequence: CASSDRGTGEETQYF. The DNA for the CDR3 is TGTGCCAGCAGTGACCGCGGGACAGGGGAAGAGACCCAGTACTTC.

The chain uses TRBV11-3 and TRBJ2-5, with D perhaps TRBD1 (5 bases). The CDR3 has 14 amino acids. CDR1 is SGHNT and CDR2 is YENEEA in the germline V gene. Trimming cost V 1 base and J 1 base, with 7 bases left between them. This CDR3 is CASSLVRAQETQYF. The CDR3 bases are TGTGCCAGCAGCTTAGTCAGGGCCCAAGAGACCCAGTACTTC.

The rearrangement links TRBV3-1 (or the pseudogene TRBV3-2) to TRBJ1-2; 7 bases map to TRBD1. Losses at the gene ends were 5 bases for V and 2 bases for J; bases not matched to a gene: 2. Germline V gene sequence: CDR1 LGHDT, CDR2 YNNKEL (reference sequence). CDR3 length equals 13 residues. The CDR3 region has the DNA TGTGCCAGCAGCGTACAGGGGAACTATGGCTACACCTTC. This codes for CASSVQGNYGYTF.

This clone was seen a handful of times. The chain joins TRBV2 to TRBJ1-1; 8 bases are a match to TRBD1. V trimming: 3 bases; J trimming: 3 bases; junction bases outside the gene matches: 3. CDR1 and CDR2 (germline): SNHLY, FYNNEI. This CDR3 has 14 residues. The CDR3 loop reads CASSESRGHTEAFF. Written as DNA, the CDR3 is TGTGCCAGCAGTGAGAGCAGGGGGCACACTGAAGCTTTCTTT.

The gene calls are TRBV7-2 and TRBJ2-4, with a possible D match to TRBD2 (6 bases). V lost 5 bases and J lost 1, with 18 bases in between. The CDR3 runs 17 residues. The germline V gene has CDR1 SGHTA and CDR2 FQGNSA. CDR3 sequence (DNA): TGTGCCAGCAGCGTATCGGGCTCTGCGGGGGCCAAAAACATTCAGTACTTC. The encoded protein is CASSVSGSAGAKNIQYF.

The gene calls are TRBV27 and TRBJ2-3, with TRBD2 matching over 7 bases. The CDR3 sequence is 16 residues long. CDR1 and CDR2 from the germline V gene are MNHEY and SMNVEV (reference sequence). Losses at the gene ends were 5 bases for V and 2 bases for J; bases not matched to a gene: 10. The CDR3 sequence is CASSRNSGSITDTQYF. CDR3 DNA sequence: TGTGCCAGCAGTCGTAATAGCGGGTCTATCACAGATACGCAGTATTTT.

The chain recombines TRBV29-1 with TRBJ1-6, with a tentative D call TRBD1 (5 bases). The CDR3 is made up of 13 amino acids. Germline V gene data show CDR1 as SQVTM and CDR2 as ANQGSEA. The V end was cut by 5 bases, the J end by 10 bases, with 15 bases between. The CDR3 coding sequence is TGCAGCGTTACGACCGGGACTCAGTCACCCCTCCACTTT. Its protein is CSVTTGTQSPLHF.

This clone was seen more than once but under ten times. The chain links TRBV6-6 to TRBJ2-5, with TRBD2 identical over 13 bases. The V segment lost 5 bases and the J segment 5 bases; nucleotides outside the gene matches: 11. Germline V lookup: CDR1 MNHNY, CDR2 SVGAGI (reference sequence). The CDR3 contains 17 residues. CDR3 amino acids: CASSPTSGGAAYETQYF. In nucleotides, the CDR3 is TGTGCCAGCAGTCCTACTAGCGGGGGGGCCGCATATGAGACCCAGTACTTC.

The V gene is TRBV7-2, the J gene TRBJ2-2; D possibly corresponds to TRBD1 (5 bases). This CDR3 has 14 amino acids. Germline V CDR1 and CDR2: SGHTA, FQGNSA. V lost 3 bases and J 5 bases, leaving 10 bases between the germline ends. The CDR3 here is CASSLEKGTGELFF. DNA for the CDR3: TGTGCCAGCAGCTTGGAGAAGGGGACCGGGGAGCTGTTTTTT.

This chain joins TRBV18 and TRBJ2-3, with 12 bases matching TRBD2. J was trimmed by 0 bases and V by 0 bases; bases with no gene match: 1. The CDR3 is 17 amino acids. Germline CDR1 is KGHSH and CDR2 is LQKENI. The CDR3 nucleotides read TGTGCCAGCTCACCACCCGGGACTAGCGGGAGCACAGATACGCAGTATTTT. It codes for CASSPPGTSGSTDTQYF.

The V call is TRBV7-9, the J call TRBJ1-1, with D tentatively TRBD1 (6 bases). The CDR3 has 15 residues. Germline V gives CDR1 SEHNR, CDR2 FQNEAQ (reference sequence). Trimming took 5 bases from V and 0 from J, leaving 13 bases between them. The CDR3 DNA is TGTGCCAGCAGCCAGACAACAGGGTTGAACACTGAAGCTTTCTTT. Translated, it gives CASSQTTGLNTEAFF.

This chain connects TRBV4-1 to TRBJ2-7, with 8 positions matching TRBD1. The CDR3 extends over 14 amino acids. V trimming: 1 base; J trimming: 7 bases; junction bases outside the gene matches: 6. Germline V gene lookup returns CDR1 MGHRA and CDR2 YSYEKL. CDR3 in amino acids: CASSQGQGAGEQYF. The DNA of the CDR3 is TGCGCCAGCAGCCAAGGGCAGGGGGCAGGTGAGCAGTACTTC.

The chain recombines TRBV28 with TRBJ2-2; 7 nucleotides match TRBD1. CDR1 and CDR2 from the germline V gene are MDHEN and SYDVKM. The CDR3 runs 16 residues. V lost 7 bases, J lost 0 bases, and 8 bases stayed unmatched. The CDR3: CASTSSGTANTGELFF. In DNA form, the CDR3 reads TGTGCCAGCACCTCCTCCGGGACAGCGAACACCGGGGAGCTGTTTTTT.

The rearrangement links TRBV5-6 to TRBJ1-1; 7 bases agree with TRBD1. Germline V gene lookup returns CDR1 SGHDT and CDR2 YYEEEE. The trim removed 4 bases at V and 6 bases at J, leaving 9 bases unmatched. The CDR3 is 14 amino acids. Here the CDR3 DNA reads TGTGCCAGCAGCGGGGGACAGAAGGTCCCTGAAGCTTTCTTT. This gives the protein CASSGGQKVPEAFF.

This clone has just a few counts. The V gene is TRBV3-1 (or the pseudogene TRBV3-2), the J gene TRBJ2-1; 7 bases fit TRBD2. The length of the CDR3 is 18 residues. The V and J ends lost 7 bases and 1 base, in that order; junction bases with no gene match: 16. Germline V gene sequence: CDR1 LGHDT, CDR2 YNNKEL (reference sequence). Here the CDR3 reads CASTQAFIAGKSYNEQFF. The CDR3 nucleotides are TGTGCCAGCACCCAGGCCTTTATAGCGGGCAAGTCCTACAATGAGCAGTTCTTC.

The gene calls are TRBV3-1 (or the pseudogene TRBV3-2) and TRBJ1-4; 8 bases are a match to TRBD1. Germline values: CDR1 LGHDT, CDR2 YNNKEL (reference sequence). This CDR3 is 16 amino acids long. The V and J ends lost 1 base and 5 bases, in that order; junction bases with no gene match: 6. CDR3 bases: TGTGCCAGCAGCCAAGCCGACAGGGGAGGGAATGAAAAACTGTTTTTT. It encodes CASSQADRGGNEKLFF.

V usage is TRBV4-3 and J usage is TRBJ1-2; possibly TRBD1 for D (6 bases). Germline CDR1 LGHNA, CDR2 YSLEER. The ends were cut back, 0 bases at V and 0 bases at J, with 11 bases in the middle. The CDR3 extends over 16 amino acids. The CDR3 reads CASSQDYRATNYGYTF. CDR3 bases: TGCGCCAGCAGCCAAGACTACAGGGCCACTAACTATGGCTACACCTTC.

This clone was counted once. The J gene is TRBJ2-7, the V gene TRBV20-1; no firm D call. Trimming shortened V by 6 bases and J by 9 bases, and 15 bases separated the two germline ends. The germline gives CDR1 DFQATT, CDR2 SNEGSKA (reference sequence). This CDR3 has 11 residues. The CDR3: CSATRNTGQYF. In DNA, the CDR3 is TGCAGTGCCACAAGGAATACGGGGCAGTACTTC.

The chain employs TRBV4-2 and TRBJ1-1; possibly TRBD1 for D (6 bases). The V end was cut by 4 bases, the J end by 5 bases, with 14 bases between. Germline CDR1 and CDR2: LGHNA and YNFKEQ. The CDR3 length is 14 residues. The CDR3 DNA reads TGTGCCAGCAGCCCTCCGGGGGGCCGGACTGAAGCTTTCTTT. It encodes CASSPPGGRTEAFF.